The rows below give T cell receptor beta chains drawn from one sample of a study of blood T cell repertoires in COVID-19. The repertoire was sequenced with immunoSEQ multiplex PCR; TCRdb's copy has only in-frame clones and lacks some. The table lists under 350,000 clones, about 87% of them singletons, with around 1.4% in the top ten. Sequenced material: peripheral blood. These receptors all come from a man between 65 and 85 years old with acute or convalescent COVID-19. Each CDR3 is given with its conserved first and last residue. Fields, in order: clone size, D gene, V gene, J gene, CDR3 protein, CDR3 DNA. The D gene is left open where the match is weak. Clone size is given for some rows only: seen once, a few or many times, or a class if the clone is expanded.

few	-	TRBV3-1/TRBV3-2	TRBJ1-1	CASSLALGGTEAFF	TGTGCCAGCAGTCTCGCCCTGGGGGGCACTGAAGCTTTCTTT
-	-	TRBV4-3	TRBJ2-2	CASSLDRNTGELFF	TGCGCCAGCAGCCTTGATAGAAACACCGGGGAGCTGTTTTTT
-	-	TRBV18	TRBJ1-6	CASSFSGVTTGSSYNSPLHF	TGTGCCAGCTCATTTTCCGGGGTCACCACAGGGAGCTCCTATAATTCACCCCTCCACTTT
-	-	TRBV6-5	TRBJ2-1	CASSYFDSNEQFF	TGTGCCAGCAGTTACTTCGACAGTAATGAGCAGTTCTTC
-	-	TRBV19	TRBJ2-3	CASSAAAGPGDTQYF	TGTGCCAGTAGTGCGGCGGCCGGTCCGGGGGATACGCAGTATTTT
-	-	TRBV4-1	TRBJ2-1	CASSQGSGEQFF	TGCGCCAGCAGCCAAGGTTCAGGAGAGCAGTTCTTC
-	-	TRBV12-3/TRBV12-4	TRBJ1-5	CASSLLSNQPQHF	TGTGCCAGCAGTTTACTTAGCAATCAGCCCCAGCATTTT
-	TRBD2	TRBV27	TRBJ2-5	CAERAGGQQETQYF	TGTGCCGAAAGAGCGGGGGGGCAACAAGAGACCCAGTACTTC
-	TRBD2	TRBV4-2	TRBJ2-3	CASSQHRGGGDTQYF	TGTGCCAGCAGCCAGCACCGCGGGGGAGGAGATACGCAGTATTTT
-	TRBD1	TRBV30	TRBJ1-2	CAWSQTGDYGYTF	TGTGCCTGGAGTCAGACAGGGGATTATGGCTACACCTTC
-	-	TRBV4-1	TRBJ1-1	CASSQDFGRGANTEAFF	TGCGCCAGCAGCCAAGATTTTGGGAGGGGGGCGAACACTGAAGCTTTCTTT
-	-	TRBV27	TRBJ2-6	CASSFWESSGANVLTF	TGTGCCAGCAGTTTTTGGGAGAGCTCTGGGGCCAACGTCCTGACTTTC
-	-	TRBV18	TRBJ1-3	CASSPPSGDLSGNTIYF	TGTGCCAGCTCACCACCGTCAGGGGACCTGTCTGGAAACACCATATATTTT
-	-	TRBV7-2	TRBJ2-7	CASSSRSGGSWEQYF	TGTGCCAGCAGCTCCCGGTCCGGGGGATCTTGGGAGCAGTACTTC
-	TRBD2	TRBV7-9	TRBJ2-7	CASSLGWEGEQYF	TGTGCCAGCAGCTTAGGGTGGGAGGGAGAGCAGTACTTC
-	TRBD1	TRBV7-9	TRBJ2-1	CASSTGQKQFF	TGTGCCAGCAGCACGGGACAGAAGCAGTTCTTC
-	TRBD2	TRBV7-6	TRBJ2-1	CASSPLAGGPYNEQFF	TGTGCCAGCAGCCCTCTAGCGGGGGGGCCTTACAATGAGCAGTTCTTC
-	-	TRBV4-1	TRBJ2-3	CASSQDNLVVTDTQYF	TGCGCCAGCAGCCAAGATAATCTAGTCGTAACAGATACGCAGTATTTT
-	-	TRBV28	TRBJ1-1	CASTSPLGPNTEAFF	TGTGCCAGCACCTCTCCCCTGGGCCCGAACACTGAAGCTTTCTTT
-	TRBD1	TRBV20-1	TRBJ1-4	CSASRGQNEKLFF	TGCAGTGCCAGTAGGGGGCAGAATGAAAAACTGTTTTTT
-	-	TRBV30	TRBJ1-1	CAWSLGQLNTEAFF	TGTGCCTGGAGCCTGGGACAATTAAACACTGAAGCTTTCTTT
-	-	TRBV28	TRBJ1-1	CASKESRGPGKAFF	TGTGCCAGCAAAGAAAGCAGGGGCCCAGGAAAAGCTTTCTTT
few	-	TRBV7-2	TRBJ2-2	CASSPGVAGELFF	TGTGCCAGCAGCCCCGGGGTGGCCGGGGAGCTGTTTTTT
once	-	TRBV9	TRBJ1-6	CASSPRGSSPLHF	TGTGCCAGCAGCCCCAGGGGTTCTTCACCCCTCCACTTT
-	-	TRBV6-2/TRBV6-3	TRBJ1-5	CASSRQGLGQPQHF	TGTGCCAGCAGTCGTCAGGGGCTGGGACAGCCCCAGCATTTT
-	-	TRBV6-2/TRBV6-3	TRBJ2-6	CASSWRGRASGANVLTF	TGTGCCAGCAGTTGGCGGGGACGGGCCTCTGGGGCCAACGTCCTGACTTTC
-	-	TRBV19	TRBJ1-1	CASSRTAKNTEAFF	TGTGCCAGTAGTAGGACAGCGAAGAACACTGAAGCTTTCTTT
-	-	TRBV7-9	TRBJ1-5	CASSRQGNQPQHF	TGTGCCAGCAGTCGACAGGGCAATCAGCCCCAGCATTTT
-	TRBD2	TRBV10-3	TRBJ2-7	CAISGGGSYEQYF	TGTGCCATCAGTGGGGGGGGTTCCTACGAGCAGTACTTC
few	-	TRBV3-1/TRBV3-2	TRBJ2-2	CASSQEGGVGELFF	TGTGCCAGCAGCCAAGAAGGGGGTGTCGGGGAGCTGTTTTTT
-	TRBD1	TRBV28	TRBJ1-1	CASSSPGQGAPEAFF	TGTGCCAGCAGTTCCCCGGGACAGGGGGCACCTGAAGCTTTCTTT
once	TRBD1	TRBV13	TRBJ1-4	CASSLLGQGKLFF	TGTGCCAGCAGCTTATTGGGACAGGGAAAACTGTTTTTT
-	TRBD1	TRBV6-5	TRBJ2-7	CASATGISYEQYF	TGTGCCAGTGCGACAGGGATTTCCTACGAGCAGTACTTC
-	-	TRBV7-2	TRBJ2-7	CASSLDVSGGEQYF	TGTGCCAGCAGCTTAGACGTTTCAGGAGGAGAGCAGTACTTC
-	-	TRBV29-1	TRBJ2-7	CSVEVGRGYEQYF	TGCAGCGTTGAGGTTGGTAGGGGCTACGAGCAGTACTTC
-	-	TRBV28	TRBJ2-7	CASSPIRAYEQYF	TGTGCCAGCAGCCCTATCCGGGCCTACGAGCAGTACTTC
-	-	TRBV5-6	TRBJ1-5	CASSLWAGNQPQHF	TGTGCCAGCAGCTTGTGGGCAGGGAATCAGCCCCAGCATTTT
-	-	TRBV5-1	TRBJ1-5	CASSLEGINQPQHF	TGCGCCAGCAGCTTGGAGGGGATTAATCAGCCCCAGCATTTT
-	TRBD1	TRBV15	TRBJ1-6	CATGAGGNNSPLHF	TGTGCCACCGGAGCAGGGGGGAATAATTCACCCCTCCACTTT
-	TRBD2	TRBV5-1	TRBJ2-3	CASSPRLAGGGVTQYF	TGCGCCAGCAGCCCCCGACTAGCGGGAGGGGGTGTTACGCAGTATTTT
-	TRBD1	TRBV5-1	TRBJ1-6	CASSLGQGDSPLHF	TGCGCCAGCAGCTTGGGACAGGGAGATTCACCCCTCCACTTT
-	TRBD1	TRBV11-2	TRBJ1-4	CASSRSGQNNEKLFF	TGTGCCAGCAGCCGATCGGGACAGAATAATGAAAAACTGTTTTTT
-	-	TRBV12-3/TRBV12-4	TRBJ2-7	CASSPGGSYEQYF	TGTGCCAGCAGTCCCGGCGGAAGTTACGAGCAGTACTTC
-	-	TRBV10-1	TRBJ1-2	CASSDQGWSGYTF	TGCGCCAGCAGTGACCAGGGGTGGAGTGGCTACACCTTC
few	-	TRBV28	TRBJ1-1	CASWAGGMNTEAFF	TGTGCCAGCTGGGCTGGTGGTATGAACACTGAAGCTTTCTTT
-	-	TRBV18	TRBJ2-7	CASSPPGARSYEQYF	TGTGCCAGCTCACCACCGGGGGCCCGCTCCTACGAGCAGTACTTC
-	-	TRBV6-5	TRBJ2-3	CASSYQATRRTDTQYF	TGTGCCAGCAGTTACCAAGCGACTAGGCGCACAGATACGCAGTATTTT
-	-	TRBV29-1	TRBJ2-1	CSVGRDTYNEQFF	TGCAGCGTGGGGCGGGATACCTACAATGAGCAGTTCTTC
-	-	TRBV2	TRBJ1-1	CARRGLSSNTEAFF	TGTGCCAGGAGAGGGCTTTCTTCGAACACTGAAGCTTTCTTT
-	-	TRBV28	TRBJ1-2	CASSSTSQGYTF	TGTGCCAGCAGTTCCACGTCACAGGGCTACACCTTC
many	-	TRBV11-2	TRBJ2-3	CASSLDREGERYF	TGTGCCAGCAGCTTGGACAGGGAGGGTGAGCGGTATTTT
few	-	TRBV4-1	TRBJ1-2	CASSQAGNYGYTF	TGCGCCAGCAGCCAGGCGGGAAACTATGGCTACACCTTC
-	-	TRBV3-1/TRBV3-2	TRBJ1-2	CASSPIYGYTF	TGTGCCAGCAGTCCCATCTATGGCTACACCTTC
-	-	TRBV25-1	TRBJ2-1	CASSELFGDNEQFF	TGTGCCAGCAGTGAATTGTTCGGGGACAATGAGCAGTTCTTC
-	TRBD1	TRBV18	TRBJ1-6	CASSPGTGRNSPLHF	TGTGCCAGCTCACCAGGGACAGGGAGGAATTCACCCCTCCACTTT
-	-	TRBV9	TRBJ2-7	CASSPSGDFSYEQYF	TGTGCCAGCAGCCCGTCCGGGGATTTCTCCTACGAGCAGTACTTC
-	-	TRBV7-2	TRBJ2-5	CASSLHREETQYF	TGTGCCAGCAGCTTACACAGGGAAGAGACCCAGTACTTC